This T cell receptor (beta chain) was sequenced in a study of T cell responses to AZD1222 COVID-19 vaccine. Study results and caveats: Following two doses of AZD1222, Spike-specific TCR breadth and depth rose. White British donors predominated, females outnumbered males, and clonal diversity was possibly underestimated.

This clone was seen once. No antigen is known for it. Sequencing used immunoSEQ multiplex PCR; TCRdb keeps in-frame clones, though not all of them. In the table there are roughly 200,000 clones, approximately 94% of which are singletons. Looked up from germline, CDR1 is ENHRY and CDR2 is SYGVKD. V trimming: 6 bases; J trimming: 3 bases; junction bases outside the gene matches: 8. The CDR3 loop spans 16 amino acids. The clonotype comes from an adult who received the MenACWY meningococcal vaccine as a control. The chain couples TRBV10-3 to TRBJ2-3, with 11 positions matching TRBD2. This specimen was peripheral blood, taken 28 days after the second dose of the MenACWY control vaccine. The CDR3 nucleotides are TGTGCCATCAGCAACCGACTAGCGGGGAGGACAGATACGCAGTATTTT. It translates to CAISNRLAGRTDTQYF.